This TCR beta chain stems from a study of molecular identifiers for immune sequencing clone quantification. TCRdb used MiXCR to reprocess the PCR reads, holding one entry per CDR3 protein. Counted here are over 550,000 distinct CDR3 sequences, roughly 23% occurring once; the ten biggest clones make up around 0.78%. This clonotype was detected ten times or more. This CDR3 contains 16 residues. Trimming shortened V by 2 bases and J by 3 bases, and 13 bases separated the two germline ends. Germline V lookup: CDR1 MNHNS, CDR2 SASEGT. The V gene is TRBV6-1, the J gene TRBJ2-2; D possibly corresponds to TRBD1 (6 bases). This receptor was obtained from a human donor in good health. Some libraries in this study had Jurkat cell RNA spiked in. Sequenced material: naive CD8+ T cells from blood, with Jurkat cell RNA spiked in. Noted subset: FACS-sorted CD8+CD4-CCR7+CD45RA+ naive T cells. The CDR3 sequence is CASSESGQIYTGELFF. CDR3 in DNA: TGTGCCAGCAGTGAATCCGGACAGATCTACACCGGGGAGCTGTTTTTT.